This TCR beta chain was profiled in a study of T cell clonality in common variable immunodeficiency. In its sample, this clone was seen many times. The DNA ends 3 residues before the CDR3 does, and the rest of the CDR3 is filled in from the germline J gene. V shed 5 bases and J 3 bases; nucleotides not matched to a gene: 7. The CDR3 loop spans 16 amino acids. Germline loops: CDR1 WNHNN, CDR2 SYGVQD (reference sequence). This table comes from immunoSEQ multiplex PCR, and its TCRdb copy is limited to in-frame clones, with some not included. Singletons are absent from the sample, which has tens of thousands of clones.

The receptor was derived from a person aged 18 to 75 in good health. Input material: peripheral blood mononuclear cells. The chain links TRBV10-1 to TRBJ2-1; 10 bases are a match to TRBD2. The covered CDR3 bases are TGCGCCAGCAGTCTCCCGGCTAGCGGGAGCTACAATGAG. It translates to CASSLPASGSYNE. The entire CDR3 reads CASSLPASGSYNEQFF.